The 19 T cell receptor beta chains reported below all come from one sample, sequenced in a study of blood T cells in healthy people across ages. Primed by a sample-barcoded 5' primer and a J-beta primer mix, a second PCR proceeded for roughly 7 to 11 cycles. From the 5' RACE reads, TCRdb called clonotypes with MiXCR, one entry per CDR3 protein. Here the sample spans fewer than 2 million distinct CDR3 sequences, approximately 40% being singletons. The sequencing sample was made of blood. Every receptor here comes from a human donor in good health.

This CDR3 is CATSRDLGQGARGETQYF. In DNA, the CDR3 is TGTGCCACCAGCAGAGATCTGGGACAGGGGGCAAGGGGAGAGACCCAGTACTTC. The chain has TRBV15 and TRBJ2-5; 12 bases agree with TRBD1. J lost 4 bases, V lost 0 bases, and 9 bases had no gene match. The CDR3 is made up of 18 amino acids. Germline values: CDR1 LNHNV, CDR2 YYDKDF (reference sequence).

This clonotype turned up a few times. This chain connects TRBV6-2 or TRBV6-3 to TRBJ2-1, with D perhaps given as TRBD1 or TRBD2 (6 bases each). V shed 1 base and J shed 3 bases, with 10 bases lying between them. CDR1 is MNHEY, CDR2 SVGEGT, per germline. The length of the CDR3 is 15 residues. CDR3 region: CASSYWGASYNEQFF. The CDR3 nucleotides read TGTGCCAGCAGTTACTGGGGGGCAAGCTACAATGAGCAGTTCTTC.

CDR3 protein: CASSLGGTGVYEQYF. CDR3 nucleotide sequence: TGTGCCAGCAGTCTAGGCGGGACAGGGGTCTACGAGCAGTACTTC. The V call is TRBV7-2, the J call TRBJ2-5; 10 bases map to TRBD1. The end of the DNA aligns better with TRBJ2-7, so the J call may be wrong. Germline CDR1 reads SGHTA; CDR2 reads FQGNSA. This CDR3 has 15 amino acids.

The chain employs TRBV27 and TRBJ2-3; TRBD1 matches 7 bases. V shed 5 bases, J shed 2 bases, and the junction held 4 bases outside the gene matches. CDR3 length: 14 amino acids. CDR1 and CDR2 (germline): MNHEY, SMNVEV (reference sequence). CDR3 sequence (DNA): TGTGCCAGCAGTCGGACAGGCAACACAGATACGCAGTATTTT. As protein: CASSRTGNTDTQYF.

V usage is TRBV2 and J usage is TRBJ1-4, with TRBD1 matching 7 bases. The CDR3 spans 13 residues. The V gene end was trimmed by 10 bases and the J gene end by 8 bases; junction bases not matched to a gene: 10. The germline V gene encodes CDR1 SNHLY and CDR2 FYNNEI. The CDR3 sequence is CATGGSGGEKLFF. The CDR3 nucleotides are TGTGCCACAGGAGGGTCAGGGGGAGAAAAACTGTTTTTT.

The chain carries TRBV5-1 and TRBJ2-1; 7 positions agree with TRBD1. The germline V gene has CDR1 SGHRS and CDR2 YFSETQ. V shed 4 bases, J shed 0 bases, and the junction held 7 bases outside the gene matches. CDR3 length: 16 residues. CDR3: CASSPQTGDSYNEQFF. The CDR3 DNA reads as TGCGCCAGCAGCCCCCAAACAGGGGACTCCTACAATGAGCAGTTCTTC.

This chain connects TRBV20-1 to TRBJ2-1; 10 bases are a match to TRBD2. The germline V gene encodes CDR1 DFQATT and CDR2 SNEGSKA (reference sequence). The length of the CDR3 is 14 residues. Losses at the gene ends were 5 bases for V and 5 bases for J; bases not matched to a gene: 6. CDR3 in DNA: TGCAGTGCTCAGACTAGCGGGTTAGACAATGAGCAGTTCTTC. It is translated as CSAQTSGLDNEQFF.

The chain combines TRBV5-6 with TRBJ2-1; D ambiguous. The germline V gene has CDR1 SGHDT and CDR2 YYEEEE. V was cut by 4 bases and J by 9 bases, with 11 bases left in between. The length of the CDR3 is 12 residues. CDR3 sequence: CASSLFRAEQFF. The CDR3 DNA sequence: TGTGCCAGCAGCCTATTCCGGGCTGAGCAGTTCTTC.

The rearrangement links TRBV28 to TRBJ1-2, with 7 bases aligning to TRBD1. CDR1 and CDR2 from the germline V gene are MDHEN and SYDVKM. J gave up 6 bases and V 6 bases, and 10 bases lay outside the gene matches. The CDR3 sequence is 14 residues long. The CDR3 DNA is TGTGCCAGCAGACCACAAGACAGGGTCGATGGCTACACCTTC. Amino acids: CASRPQDRVDGYTF.

This clonotype was detected only a few times. Here the CDR3 reads CASSPPVWKQFF. The CDR3 region has the DNA TGTGCCAGCTCACCACCGGTTTGGAAGCAGTTCTTC. V usage is TRBV18 and J usage is TRBJ2-1, with D uncertain. The CDR3 is 12 residues long. The germline V gene has CDR1 KGHSH and CDR2 LQKENI. V was cut by 0 bases and J by 11 bases, with 8 bases left in between.

The chain uses TRBV10-3 and TRBJ2-1; the D gene is possibly TRBD2 (5 bases). The CDR3 is made up of 15 amino acids. Trimming removed 0 bases from V and 2 bases from J, with 8 bases in between. The germline V gene encodes CDR1 ENHRY and CDR2 SYGVKD. CDR3 residues: CAISESREPYNEQFF. The CDR3 DNA follows: TGTGCCATCAGTGAGTCAAGGGAGCCCTACAATGAGCAGTTCTTC.

The J gene is TRBJ2-2, the V gene TRBV12-3 or TRBV12-4; no reliable D call. The V gene lost 7 bases and the J gene lost 2 bases, with 11 bases spanning the gap. There are 14 residues in the CDR3. CDR3 region: CASKRSGNTGELFF. CDR3 in DNA: TGTGCCAGCAAACGTTCCGGAAACACCGGGGAGCTGTTTTTT.

In this sample, this clonotype turned up a few times. The chain joins TRBV5-1 to TRBJ2-3; the D is unclear. The CDR3 runs to 14 residues. V lost 1 base, J lost 3 bases, and 9 bases lay in between. CDR1 is SGHRS and CDR2 is YFSETQ in the germline V gene. The CDR3 sequence is CASSLKSWTDTQYF. The CDR3 region has the DNA TGCGCCAGCAGCTTGAAGTCGTGGACAGATACGCAGTATTTT.

The V gene is TRBV7-2, the J gene TRBJ2-4; 8 nucleotides line up with TRBD1. The germline CDR1 and CDR2 sequences are SGHTA and FQGNSA. The CDR3 runs to 14 residues. Losses at the gene ends were 5 bases for V and 3 bases for J; bases not matched to a gene: 3. The CDR3 is CASSLQGDKNIQYF. CDR3 in DNA: TGTGCCAGCAGCCTACAGGGGGACAAAAACATTCAGTACTTC.

V is TRBV7-2 and J is TRBJ1-1, with D uncertain. Trimming cost V 2 bases and J 5 bases, with 9 bases left between them. The CDR3 contains 13 residues. CDR1 and CDR2 from the germline V gene are SGHTA and FQGNSA. This CDR3 is CASSLYSPTEAFF. In DNA, the CDR3 is TGTGCCAGCAGCTTATATAGCCCAACTGAAGCTTTCTTT.

This chain joins TRBV7-2 and TRBJ1-1; TRBD1 agrees at 12 bases. J lost 0 bases, V lost 6 bases, and 8 bases had no gene match. Germline CDR1 is SGHTA and CDR2 is FQGNSA. This CDR3 comprises 17 residues. Here the CDR3 reads CASRRQGTGGMNTEAFF. The DNA of the CDR3 is TGTGCCAGCAGGAGACAAGGGACAGGGGGCATGAACACTGAAGCTTTCTTT.

This chain connects TRBV21-1 to TRBJ1-5; the D call in the table, TRBD1, was not verified against the DNA. TRBV21-1 constitutes a pseudogene. The CDR3 is made up of 13 amino acids. The CDR3 DNA sequence: TGTGCCAGCAGTGGGGACAACAGGCAGCCCCAGCATTTT. This translates into CASSGDNRQPQHF.

Many counts were recorded for this clonotype. This rearrangement joins TRBV29-1 to TRBJ2-7; D remains unclear. The length of the CDR3 is 14 residues. CDR1 and CDR2 from the germline V gene are SQVTM and ANQGSEA. Deletions cut 4 bases from V and 3 bases from J, with 16 bases between. This CDR3 is CSVAGFRSIYEQYF. Here the CDR3 DNA reads TGCAGCGTTGCCGGGTTTCGCTCCATCTACGAGCAGTACTTC.

The table lists this clonotype with a few counts. This chain links TRBV4-3 with TRBJ2-4; possible D gene TRBD1, 5 bases. The end of the DNA fits TRBJ2-5 better, so the J call may be wrong. The CDR3 runs 17 residues. From germline, CDR1 is LGHNA and CDR2 YSLEER. CDR3 residues: CASSQDQGSFYGETQYF. CDR3 nucleotide sequence: TGCGCCAGCAGCCAAGATCAGGGCAGCTTCTATGGGGAGACCCAGTACTTC.